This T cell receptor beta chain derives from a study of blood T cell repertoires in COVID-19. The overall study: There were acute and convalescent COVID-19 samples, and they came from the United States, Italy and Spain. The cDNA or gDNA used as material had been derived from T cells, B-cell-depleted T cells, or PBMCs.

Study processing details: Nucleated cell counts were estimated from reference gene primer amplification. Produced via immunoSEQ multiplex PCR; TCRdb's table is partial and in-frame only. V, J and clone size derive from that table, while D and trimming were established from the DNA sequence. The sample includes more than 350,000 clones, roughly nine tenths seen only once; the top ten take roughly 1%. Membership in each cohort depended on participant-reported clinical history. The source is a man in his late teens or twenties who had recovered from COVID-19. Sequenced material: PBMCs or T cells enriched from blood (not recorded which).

The CDR3 coding sequence is TGTGCCAGCAGCGCCGGCGGTACGCAGTATTTT. Amino acid sequence: CASSAGGTQYF. J is TRBJ2-3 and V is TRBV7-2; D gene uncertain. The CDR3 consists of 11 residues. Germline V lookup: CDR1 SGHTA, CDR2 FQGNSA. V was clipped by 5 bases and J by 8 bases, with 8 bases between them.